These T cell receptor beta chains were read from a single sample in a study of shared clonotypes between healthy human individuals. TCRdb's copy holds only in-frame clones and misses some; the assay was immunoSEQ multiplex PCR. Seen here are approximately 2,000,000 clones, roughly 93% observed once, and the top ten hold less than 2%. Sample: naive CD8+ T cells from PBMCs. The origin of the receptors is a man between 18 and 35 years old in good health. Some clones in this sample may be carry-over from other donors' samples. The conserved cysteine and the conserved F or W are not part of the CDR3 here. The order of the fields is clone size, D gene, V gene, J gene, CDR3 protein. D genes are given only for firm matches. Part of the rows lack a size; the others show once, few, many or a class for expanded clones.

.	.	TRBV9	TRBJ2-2	ASSPSTRVTGELF
.	TRBD2	TRBV4-1	TRBJ2-7	ASSQVEREGPSYEQY
.	TRBD1	TRBV4-3	TRBJ2-7	ASSEGQGIIPVQY
.	.	TRBV27	TRBJ1-5	ASSLLGGTQPQH
.	.	TRBV28	TRBJ2-7	ASSWTGTYEQY
.	.	TRBV27	TRBJ1-1	ASSLSRSNEAF
.	.	TRBV7-8	TRBJ2-1	ASSLGTINEQF
.	TRBD2	TRBV7-8	TRBJ2-5	ASSSSGTSGRETQY
.	.	TRBV6-5	TRBJ1-2	ASSYSTQADYGYT
.	.	TRBV5-6	TRBJ2-4	ASSLGTGPKNIQY
.	.	TRBV19	TRBJ1-1	ASSMSRTGTRATEAF
few	.	TRBV27	TRBJ1-5	ASSTDRLNQPQH
.	.	TRBV4-3	TRBJ2-1	ASSQDIVPTQKF
once	TRBD2	TRBV5-1	TRBJ2-3	ASSFFELAGVSTDTQY
.	.	TRBV27	TRBJ1-2	ASSTTGSPPQRGYGYT